Detailed here is one TCR beta chain. As yet, its antigen is unknown. TCR beta libraries were made by quantitative 5'-RACE with molecular barcodes. TCRdb re-derived calls from the 5' RACE reads in MiXCR, one entry per CDR3 protein. The sample carries some 250,000 distinct CDR3 sequences, 24% recorded once. The data derive from a study of CD8 T cells in ankylosing spondylitis. Points from the study as a whole: Those disease-linked clones were CD8+; they were also relatively rare in peripheral blood. Significant enrichment of disease-linked clones was reportedly seen in matched ankylosing spondylitis synovial fluid. Apparently characteristic of ankylosing spondylitis blood was a TCR beta motif (roughly eight highly homologous variants).

Germline assignment: CDR1 SNHLY and CDR2 FYNNEI. The germline V and J ends were trimmed by 6 bases and 5 bases, with 16 bases remaining between them. This CDR3 region has 15 residues. This clonotype was obtained from a male donor with ankylosing spondylitis or in good health (not recorded which). The chain is built from TRBV2 and TRBJ2-2; no clear D. The material sequenced was blood, either unsorted or a sorted T cell fraction (not recorded which). CDR3 bases: TGTGCCAGCAGCCCGGCCGGCACTTTAACCGGGGAGCTGTTTTTT. Translated, it gives CASSPAGTLTGELFF.